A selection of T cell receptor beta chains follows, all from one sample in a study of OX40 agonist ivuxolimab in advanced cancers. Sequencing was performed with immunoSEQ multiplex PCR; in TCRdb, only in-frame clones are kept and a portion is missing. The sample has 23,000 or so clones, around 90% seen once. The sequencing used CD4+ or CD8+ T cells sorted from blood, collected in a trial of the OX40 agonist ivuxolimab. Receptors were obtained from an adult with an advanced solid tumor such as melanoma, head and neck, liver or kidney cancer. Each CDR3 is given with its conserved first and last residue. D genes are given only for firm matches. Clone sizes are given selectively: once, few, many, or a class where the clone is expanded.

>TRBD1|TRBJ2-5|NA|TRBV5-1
CASSLGDRGLETQYF
TGCGCCAGCAGCTTGGGGGACAGGGGGCTGGAGACCCAGTACTTC
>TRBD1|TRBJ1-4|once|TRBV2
CASSDPRQGAPGEKLFF
TGTGCCAGCAGTGACCCGAGACAGGGGGCGCCAGGGGAAAAACTGTTTTTT
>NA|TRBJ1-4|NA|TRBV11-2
CASSLVGGRVEKLFF
TGTGCCAGCAGCTTAGTTGGGGGACGGGTTGAAAAACTGTTTTTT
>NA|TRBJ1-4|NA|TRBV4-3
CASRHAVTTNEKLFF
TGCGCCAGCAGGCACGCAGTGACAACTAATGAAAAACTGTTTTTT
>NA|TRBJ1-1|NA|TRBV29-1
CSVEGTEAFF
TGCAGCGTTGAAGGTACTGAAGCTTTCTTT
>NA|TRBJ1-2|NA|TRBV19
CASSNPGFGGVYTF
TGTGCCAGTAGTAACCCCGGATTCGGGGGCGTCTACACCTTC
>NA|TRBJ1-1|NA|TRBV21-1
CASSKTGERGVRDTEAFF
TGTGCCAGCAGCAAGACAGGGGAGAGGGGTGTAAGGGACACTGAAGCTTTCTTT
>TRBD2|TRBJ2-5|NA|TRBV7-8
CASSQGLAGARETQYF
TGTGCCAGCAGCCAAGGACTAGCGGGAGCCCGAGAGACCCAGTACTTC
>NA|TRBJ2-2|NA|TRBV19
CASSIGGGAGTGELFF
TGTGCCAGTAGTATAGGCGGGGGCGCAGGAACCGGGGAGCTGTTTTTT
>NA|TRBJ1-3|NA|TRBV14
CASSQDVGGSGNTIYF
TGTGCCAGCAGCCAAGACGTGGGCGGGTCTGGAAACACCATATATTTT
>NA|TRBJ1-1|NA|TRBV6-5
CASSYGARNTEAFF
TGTGCCAGCAGTTATGGGGCCAGGAACACTGAAGCTTTCTTT
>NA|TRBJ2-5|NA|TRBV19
CASSMRGRQETQYF
TGTGCCAGTAGTATGAGGGGCAGACAAGAGACCCAGTACTTC
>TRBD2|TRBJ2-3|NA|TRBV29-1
CSVEGGLAGGLDTQYF
TGCAGCGTTGAAGGTGGACTAGCGGGGGGCCTAGATACGCAGTATTTT
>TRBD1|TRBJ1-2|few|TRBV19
CASSISRGRDGYTF
TGTGCCAGTAGTATAAGCAGGGGGCGAGATGGCTACACCTTC
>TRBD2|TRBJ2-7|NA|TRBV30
CAWSGPRGGSYEQYF
TGTGCCTGGAGTGGACCTCGGGGCGGGAGTTACGAGCAGTACTTC
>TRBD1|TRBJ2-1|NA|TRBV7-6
CASSSTGATYNEQFF
TGTGCCAGCAGCTCAACAGGGGCAACCTACAATGAGCAGTTCTTC
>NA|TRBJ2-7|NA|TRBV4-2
CASSPTASEQYF
TGTGCCAGCAGCCCGACCGCGAGCGAGCAGTACTTC
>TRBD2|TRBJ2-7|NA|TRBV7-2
CASSATSGRASYEQYF
TGTGCCAGCAGCGCAACTAGCGGGAGGGCCTCCTACGAGCAGTACTTC
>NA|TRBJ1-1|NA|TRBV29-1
CSGGEDGTEAFF
TGCAGCGGTGGGGAGGACGGCACTGAAGCTTTCTTT
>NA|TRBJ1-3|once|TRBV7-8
CASSLSQGWSGNTIYF
TGTGCCAGCAGCTTATCACAGGGCTGGAGTGGAAACACCATATATTTT
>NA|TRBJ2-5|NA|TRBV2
CASVSRSQETQYF
TGTGCCAGCGTTTCTAGGTCCCAAGAGACCCAGTACTTC
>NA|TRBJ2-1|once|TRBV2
CASSRDSSYNEQFF
TGTGCCAGCAGTCGGGATAGCTCCTACAATGAGCAGTTCTTC
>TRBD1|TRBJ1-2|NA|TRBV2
CASSARQGAASGYTF
TGTGCCAGCAGTGCAAGACAGGGAGCCGCCTCTGGCTACACCTTC
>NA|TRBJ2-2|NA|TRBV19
CASSLLIGTLNTGELFF
TGTGCCAGTAGTCTGCTCATAGGGACATTGAACACCGGGGAGCTGTTTTTT
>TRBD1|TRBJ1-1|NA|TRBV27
CASRKTGGGLGAFF
TGTGCCAGCAGGAAGACAGGGGGAGGATTAGGAGCTTTCTTT
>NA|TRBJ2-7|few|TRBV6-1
CASTWSRVSEQYF
TGTGCCAGCACATGGTCCAGGGTCAGCGAGCAGTACTTC
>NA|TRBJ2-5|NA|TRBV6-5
CASSFDRKQETQYF
TGTGCCAGCAGTTTTGACCGAAAGCAAGAGACCCAGTACTTC
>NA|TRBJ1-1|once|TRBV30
CACKIGGEDTEAFF
TGTGCCTGCAAAATTGGTGGGGAGGACACTGAAGCTTTCTTT
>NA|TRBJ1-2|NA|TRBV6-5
CASSPVGNYGYTF
TGTGCCAGCAGCCCGGTTGGAAACTATGGCTACACCTTC
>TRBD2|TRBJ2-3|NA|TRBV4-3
CASSQEASGGNVDTQYF
TGCGCCAGCAGCCAAGAGGCTAGCGGGGGGAACGTAGATACGCAGTATTTT
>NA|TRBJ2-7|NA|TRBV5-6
CASSSTILGGSDFSYEQYF
TGTGCCAGCAGCTCCACCATTTTGGGGGGTTCCGATTTCTCCTACGAGCAGTACTTC
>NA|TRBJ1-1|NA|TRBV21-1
CASSKGAGTFF
TGTGCCAGCAGCAAAGGGGCGGGGACTTTCTTT
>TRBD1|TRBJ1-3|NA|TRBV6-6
CASSSGTVLSNTIYF
TGTGCCAGCAGTTCCGGGACAGTTCTATCGAACACCATATATTTT
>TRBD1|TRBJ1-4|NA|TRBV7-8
CASSYRQGAGEKLFF
TGTGCCAGCAGCTACCGACAGGGGGCAGGGGAAAAACTGTTTTTT